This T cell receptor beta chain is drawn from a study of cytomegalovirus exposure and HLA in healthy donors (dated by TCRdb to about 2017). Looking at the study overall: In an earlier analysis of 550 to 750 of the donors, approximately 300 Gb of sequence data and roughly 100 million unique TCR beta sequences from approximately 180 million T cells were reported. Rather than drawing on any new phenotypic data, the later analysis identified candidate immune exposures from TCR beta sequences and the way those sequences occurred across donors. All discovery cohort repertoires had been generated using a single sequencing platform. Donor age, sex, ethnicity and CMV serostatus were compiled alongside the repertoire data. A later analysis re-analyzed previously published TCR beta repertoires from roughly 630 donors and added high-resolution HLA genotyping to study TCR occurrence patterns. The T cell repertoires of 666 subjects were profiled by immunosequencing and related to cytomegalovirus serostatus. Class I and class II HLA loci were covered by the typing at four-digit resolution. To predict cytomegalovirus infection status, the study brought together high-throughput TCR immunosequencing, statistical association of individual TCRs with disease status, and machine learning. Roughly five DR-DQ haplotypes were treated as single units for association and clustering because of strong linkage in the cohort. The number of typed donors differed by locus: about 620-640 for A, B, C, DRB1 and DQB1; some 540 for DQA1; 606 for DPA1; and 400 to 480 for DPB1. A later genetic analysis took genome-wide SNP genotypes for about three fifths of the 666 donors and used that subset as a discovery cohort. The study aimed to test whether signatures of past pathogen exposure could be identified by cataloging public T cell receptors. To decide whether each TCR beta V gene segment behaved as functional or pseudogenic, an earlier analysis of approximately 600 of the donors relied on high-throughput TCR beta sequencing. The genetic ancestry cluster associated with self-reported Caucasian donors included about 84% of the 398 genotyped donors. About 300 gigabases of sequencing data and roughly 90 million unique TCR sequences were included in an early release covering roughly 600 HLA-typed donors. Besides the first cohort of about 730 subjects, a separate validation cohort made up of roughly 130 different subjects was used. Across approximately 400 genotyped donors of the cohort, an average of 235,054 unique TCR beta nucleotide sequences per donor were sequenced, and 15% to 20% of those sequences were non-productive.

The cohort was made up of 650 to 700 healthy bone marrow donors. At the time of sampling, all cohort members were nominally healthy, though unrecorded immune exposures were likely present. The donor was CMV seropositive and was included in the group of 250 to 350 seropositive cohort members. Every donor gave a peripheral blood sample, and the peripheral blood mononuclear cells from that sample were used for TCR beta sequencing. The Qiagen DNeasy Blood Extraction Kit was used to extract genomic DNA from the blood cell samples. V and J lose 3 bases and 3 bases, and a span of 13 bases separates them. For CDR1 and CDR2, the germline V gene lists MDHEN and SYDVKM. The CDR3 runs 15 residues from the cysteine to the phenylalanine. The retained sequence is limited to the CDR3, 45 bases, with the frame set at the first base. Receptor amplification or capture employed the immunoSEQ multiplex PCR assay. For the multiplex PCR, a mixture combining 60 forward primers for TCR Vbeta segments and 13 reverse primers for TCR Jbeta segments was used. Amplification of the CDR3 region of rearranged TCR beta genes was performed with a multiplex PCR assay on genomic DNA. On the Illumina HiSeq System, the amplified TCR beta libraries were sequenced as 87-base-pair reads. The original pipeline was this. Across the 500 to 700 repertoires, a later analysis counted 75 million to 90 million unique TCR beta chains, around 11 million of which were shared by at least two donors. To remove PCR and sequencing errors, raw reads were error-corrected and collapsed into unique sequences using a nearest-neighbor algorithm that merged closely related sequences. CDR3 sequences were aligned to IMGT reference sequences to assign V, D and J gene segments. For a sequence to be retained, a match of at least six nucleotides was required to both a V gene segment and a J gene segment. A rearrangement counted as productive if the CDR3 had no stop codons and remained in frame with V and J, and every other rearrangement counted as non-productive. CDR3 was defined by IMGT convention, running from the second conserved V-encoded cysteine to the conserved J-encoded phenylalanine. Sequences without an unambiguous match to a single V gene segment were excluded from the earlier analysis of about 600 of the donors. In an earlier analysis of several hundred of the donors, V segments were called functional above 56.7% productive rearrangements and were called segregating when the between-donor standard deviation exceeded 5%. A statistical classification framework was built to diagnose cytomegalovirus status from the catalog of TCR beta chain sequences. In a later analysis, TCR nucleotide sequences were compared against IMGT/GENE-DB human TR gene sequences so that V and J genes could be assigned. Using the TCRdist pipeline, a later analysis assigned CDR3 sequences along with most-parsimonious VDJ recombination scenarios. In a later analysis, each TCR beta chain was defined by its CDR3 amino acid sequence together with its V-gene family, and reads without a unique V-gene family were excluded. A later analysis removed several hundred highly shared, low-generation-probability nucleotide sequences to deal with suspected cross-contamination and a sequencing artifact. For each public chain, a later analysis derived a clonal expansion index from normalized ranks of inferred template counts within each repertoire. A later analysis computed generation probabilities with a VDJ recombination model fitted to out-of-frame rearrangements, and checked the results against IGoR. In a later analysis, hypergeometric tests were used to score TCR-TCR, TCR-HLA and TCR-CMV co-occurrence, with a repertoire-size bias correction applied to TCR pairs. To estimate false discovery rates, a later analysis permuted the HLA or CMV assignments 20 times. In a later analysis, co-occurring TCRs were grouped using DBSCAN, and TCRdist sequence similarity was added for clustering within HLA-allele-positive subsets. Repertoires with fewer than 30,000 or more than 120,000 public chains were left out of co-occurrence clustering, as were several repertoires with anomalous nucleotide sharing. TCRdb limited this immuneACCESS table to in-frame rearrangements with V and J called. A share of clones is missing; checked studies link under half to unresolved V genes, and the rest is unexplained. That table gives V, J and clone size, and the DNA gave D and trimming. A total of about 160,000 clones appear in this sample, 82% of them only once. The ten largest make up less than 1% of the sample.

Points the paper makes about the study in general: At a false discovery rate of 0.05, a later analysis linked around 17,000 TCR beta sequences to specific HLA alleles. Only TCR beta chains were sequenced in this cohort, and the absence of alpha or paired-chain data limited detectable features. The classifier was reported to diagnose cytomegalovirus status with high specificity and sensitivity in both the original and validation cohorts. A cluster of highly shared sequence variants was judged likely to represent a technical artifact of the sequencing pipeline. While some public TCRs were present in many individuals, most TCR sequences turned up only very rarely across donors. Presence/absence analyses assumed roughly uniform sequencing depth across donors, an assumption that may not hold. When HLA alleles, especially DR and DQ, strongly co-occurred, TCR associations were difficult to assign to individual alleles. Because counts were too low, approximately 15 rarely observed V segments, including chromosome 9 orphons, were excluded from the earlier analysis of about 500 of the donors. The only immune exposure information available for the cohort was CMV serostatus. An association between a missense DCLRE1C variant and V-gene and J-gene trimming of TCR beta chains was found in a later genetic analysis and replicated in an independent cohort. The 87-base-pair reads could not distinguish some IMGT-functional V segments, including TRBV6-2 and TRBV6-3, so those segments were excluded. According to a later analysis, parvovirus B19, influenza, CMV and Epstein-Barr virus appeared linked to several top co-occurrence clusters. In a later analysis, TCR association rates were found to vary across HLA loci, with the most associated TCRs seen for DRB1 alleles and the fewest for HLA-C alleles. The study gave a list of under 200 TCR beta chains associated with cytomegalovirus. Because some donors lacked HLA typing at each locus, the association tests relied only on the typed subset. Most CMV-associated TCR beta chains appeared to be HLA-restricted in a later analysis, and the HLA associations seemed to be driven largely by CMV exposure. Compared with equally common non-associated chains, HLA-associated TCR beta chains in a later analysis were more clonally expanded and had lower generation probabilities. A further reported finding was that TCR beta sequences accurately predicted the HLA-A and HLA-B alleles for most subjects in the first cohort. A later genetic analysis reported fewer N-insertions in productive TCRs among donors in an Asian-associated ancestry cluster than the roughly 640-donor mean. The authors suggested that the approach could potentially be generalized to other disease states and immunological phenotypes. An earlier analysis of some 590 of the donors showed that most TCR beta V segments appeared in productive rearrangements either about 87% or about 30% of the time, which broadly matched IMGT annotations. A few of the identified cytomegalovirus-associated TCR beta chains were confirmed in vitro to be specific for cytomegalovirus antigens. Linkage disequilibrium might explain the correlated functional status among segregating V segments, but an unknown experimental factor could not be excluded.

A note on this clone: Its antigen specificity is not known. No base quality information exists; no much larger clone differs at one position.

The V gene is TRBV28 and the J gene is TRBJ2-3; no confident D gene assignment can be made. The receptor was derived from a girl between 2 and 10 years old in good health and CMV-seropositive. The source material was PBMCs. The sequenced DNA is TGTGCCAGCAGTTTTCGTTCCGTCGGGACAGATACGCAGTATTTT. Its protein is CASSFRSVGTDTQYF.